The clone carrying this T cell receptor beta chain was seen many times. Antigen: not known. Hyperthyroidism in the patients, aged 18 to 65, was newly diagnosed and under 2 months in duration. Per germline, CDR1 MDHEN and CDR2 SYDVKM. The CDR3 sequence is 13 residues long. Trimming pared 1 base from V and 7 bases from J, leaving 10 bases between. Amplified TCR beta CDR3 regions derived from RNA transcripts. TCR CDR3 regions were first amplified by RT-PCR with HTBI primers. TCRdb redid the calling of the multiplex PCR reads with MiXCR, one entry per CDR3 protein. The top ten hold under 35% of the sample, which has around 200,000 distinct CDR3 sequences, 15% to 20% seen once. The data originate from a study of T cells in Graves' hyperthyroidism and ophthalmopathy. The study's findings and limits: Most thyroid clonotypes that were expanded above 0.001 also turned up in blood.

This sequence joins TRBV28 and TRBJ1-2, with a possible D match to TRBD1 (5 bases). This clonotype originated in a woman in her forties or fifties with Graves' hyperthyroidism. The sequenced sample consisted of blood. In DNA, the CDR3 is TGTGCCAGCAGTTTATCTTCAGGGATTGGCTACACCTTC. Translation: CASSLSSGIGYTF.